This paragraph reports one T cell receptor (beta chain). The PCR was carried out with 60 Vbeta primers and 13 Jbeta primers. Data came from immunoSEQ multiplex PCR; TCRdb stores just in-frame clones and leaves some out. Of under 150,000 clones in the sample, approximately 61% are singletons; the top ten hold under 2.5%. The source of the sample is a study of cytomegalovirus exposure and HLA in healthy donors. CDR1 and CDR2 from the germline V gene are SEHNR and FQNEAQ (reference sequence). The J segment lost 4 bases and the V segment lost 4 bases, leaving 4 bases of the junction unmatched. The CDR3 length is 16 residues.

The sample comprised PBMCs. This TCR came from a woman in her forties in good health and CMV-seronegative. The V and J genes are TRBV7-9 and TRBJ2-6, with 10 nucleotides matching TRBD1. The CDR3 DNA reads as TGTGCCAGCAGCTGGACAGGGGGAGGGGGGGCCAACGTCCTGACTTTC. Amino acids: CASSWTGGGGANVLTF.